This TCR beta chain was captured in a study of molecular identifiers for immune sequencing clone quantification. Study-level points and caveats: Jurkat TCR RNA spiked in from one cell reportedly remained identifiable amid one million naive cells. Under 1% of molecules in naive cells, but over 97% of effector molecules, belonged to clones above 20 RNA copies.

In preparing bulk TCR libraries, previously described methods and listed TCR primers were used. TCRdb processed the PCR reads anew with MiXCR; each CDR3 protein has one entry. This sample has approximately 590,000 distinct CDR3 sequences, with 25% found just once. This clonotype was seen at least ten times. The antigen remains unidentified. In the sort, naive CD8 T cells were defined as CD8+CD4-CCR7+CD45RA+. The CDR3 extends over 16 amino acids. The germline CDR1 and CDR2 sequences are SGHAT and FQNNGV. Deletions cut 5 bases from V and 2 bases from J, with 17 bases between. The source is a human donor in good health. Some libraries in this study had Jurkat cell RNA spiked in. The V and J genes are TRBV11-2 and TRBJ2-3; D might be TRBD2 (6 bases). What was sequenced was naive CD8+ T cells from blood, with Jurkat cell RNA spiked in. Specified subset: FACS-sorted CD8+CD4-CCR7+CD45RA+ naive T cells. The CDR3 DNA reads TGTGCCAGCAGCCCGTGGGGACTCAGCCTCACAGATACGCAGTATTTT. Translation: CASSPWGLSLTDTQYF.